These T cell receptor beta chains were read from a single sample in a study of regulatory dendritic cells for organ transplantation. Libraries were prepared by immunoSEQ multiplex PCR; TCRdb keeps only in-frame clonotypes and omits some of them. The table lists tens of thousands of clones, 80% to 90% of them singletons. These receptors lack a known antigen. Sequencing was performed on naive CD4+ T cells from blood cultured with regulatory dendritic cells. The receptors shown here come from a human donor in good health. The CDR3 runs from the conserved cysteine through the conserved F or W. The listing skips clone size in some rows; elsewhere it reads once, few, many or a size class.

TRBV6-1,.,CASSVGGLGSAQHF
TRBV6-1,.,CASSDPLLRGDSYNEQFF
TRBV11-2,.,CASSLGGTGNAEAFF
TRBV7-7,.,CASSLNSGSTDTQYF
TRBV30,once,CAWRGLGQGDEKLFF
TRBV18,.,CASSLDREQYF
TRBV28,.,CASSLAGKDTQYF
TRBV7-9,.,CASSLAADRYEQYF
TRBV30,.,CAWNVVRGGTDTQYF
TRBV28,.,CASRHGGVPTGELFF
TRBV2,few,CASRARQTHQPQHF
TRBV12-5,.,CASASGAGVGPYEQYF
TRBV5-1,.,CASSGRTKAVENEQFF
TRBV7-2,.,CASSPGTVAYEQYF
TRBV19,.,CASSLRGSNQPQHF
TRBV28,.,CASSPRGSAKNIQYF
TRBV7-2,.,CASSPLRRLAGTGELFF
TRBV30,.,CARTTGRSTNTGELFF